The T cell receptor (beta chain) under discussion was sequenced for a study of CD8+ T cells in alopecia areata. Study information: At a dose of 5 to 10 mg twice daily, oral tofacitinib was given to treated patients. General study points: Throughout tofacitinib, many expanded lesional clones continued to persist in scalp and blood. Compared with normal scalp, lesional scalp had higher clonality and more expanded CD8+ clones.

Treatment defined: oral pan-JAK inhibitor, 5-10 mg twice daily. PBMCs were stained for CD3, CD4 and CD8, and CD4+ and CD8+ T cells were sorted. Germline values: CDR1 SEHNR, CDR2 FQNEAQ (reference sequence). This CDR3 has 15 amino acids. The V and J ends lost 2 bases and 2 bases respectively, with 9 bases between them. RNA extraction and reverse transcription yielded cDNA as sequencing template. Generated by immunoSEQ multiplex PCR, the TCRdb table keeps only in-frame clones and is missing some. The table lists hundreds of thousands of clones, under 70% of them singletons. Remarks on this clone: The antigen remains unidentified. Other DNA sequences in this specimen translate into the identical CDR3.

The rearrangement links TRBV7-9 to TRBJ1-4, with TRBD1 as a possible D gene (6 bases). Sample: CD4+ T cells sorted from blood, taken between weeks 43 and 45, from a patient treated with tofacitinib. The source is a human donor with alopecia areata. The CDR3 nucleotides are TGTGCCAGCAGCTTAAGCAGGGGCACTAATGAAAAACTGTTTTTT. Protein product: CASSLSRGTNEKLFF.